This TCR beta chain was captured by sequencing in a study of patients and donors after allogeneic stem cell transplantation. MiXCR, applied by TCRdb to the RT-PCR reads, yields one record per CDR3 protein. The sample holds 25,000 to 30,000 distinct CDR3 sequences, around 7.4% seen once. The CDR3 sequence is 14 residues long. CDR1 and CDR2 from the germline V gene are ENHRY and SYGVKD. The ends were cut back, 0 bases at V and 4 bases at J, with 10 bases in the middle. The sample holds a few counts of this clonotype. The genes are TRBV10-3 and TRBJ2-7; D perhaps matches TRBD1 (6 bases). The sequence was collected from a human donor who was either an allogeneic HSCT recipient or a stem cell or donor lymphocyte infusion donor (not recorded which). It is not recorded whose cells these are; they may come from a transplant donor. Specimen: blood, either unsorted or a sorted T cell fraction (not recorded which). The CDR3 spells CAISESGQLYEQYF. The DNA of the CDR3 is TGTGCCATCAGTGAGTCCGGACAGCTATACGAGCAGTACTTC.